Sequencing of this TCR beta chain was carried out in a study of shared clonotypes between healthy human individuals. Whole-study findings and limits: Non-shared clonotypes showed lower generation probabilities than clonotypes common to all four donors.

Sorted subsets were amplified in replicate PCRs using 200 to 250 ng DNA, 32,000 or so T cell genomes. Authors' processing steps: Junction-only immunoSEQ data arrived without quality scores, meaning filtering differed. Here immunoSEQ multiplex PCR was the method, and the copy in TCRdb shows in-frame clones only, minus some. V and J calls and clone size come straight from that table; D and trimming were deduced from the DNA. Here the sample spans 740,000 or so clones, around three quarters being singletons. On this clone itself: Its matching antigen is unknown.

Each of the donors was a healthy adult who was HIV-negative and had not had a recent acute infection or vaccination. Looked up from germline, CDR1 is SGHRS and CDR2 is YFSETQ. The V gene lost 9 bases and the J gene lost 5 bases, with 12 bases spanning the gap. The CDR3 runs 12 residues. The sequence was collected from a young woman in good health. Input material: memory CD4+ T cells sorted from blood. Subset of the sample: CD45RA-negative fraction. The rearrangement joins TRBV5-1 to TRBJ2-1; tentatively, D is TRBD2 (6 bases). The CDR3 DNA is TGCGCCACCACTGCGGGGAACAATGAGCAGTTCTTC. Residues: CATTAGNNEQFF.